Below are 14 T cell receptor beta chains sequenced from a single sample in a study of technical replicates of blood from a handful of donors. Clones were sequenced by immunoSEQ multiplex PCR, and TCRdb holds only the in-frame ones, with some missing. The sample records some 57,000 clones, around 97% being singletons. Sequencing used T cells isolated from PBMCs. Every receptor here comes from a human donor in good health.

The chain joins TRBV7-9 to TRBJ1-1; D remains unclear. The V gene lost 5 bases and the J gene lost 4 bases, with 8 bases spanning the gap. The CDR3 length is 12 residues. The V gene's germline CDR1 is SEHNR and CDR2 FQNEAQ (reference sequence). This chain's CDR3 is CASSVMSTEAFF. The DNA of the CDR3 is TGTGCCAGCAGCGTTATGAGCACTGAAGCTTTCTTT.

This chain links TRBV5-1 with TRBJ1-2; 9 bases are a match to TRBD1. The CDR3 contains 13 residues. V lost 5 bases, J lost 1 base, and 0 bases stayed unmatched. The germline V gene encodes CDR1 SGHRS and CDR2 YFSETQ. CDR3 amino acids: CASRTGGNYGYTF. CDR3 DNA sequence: TGCGCCAGCAGGACAGGGGGTAACTATGGCTACACCTTC.

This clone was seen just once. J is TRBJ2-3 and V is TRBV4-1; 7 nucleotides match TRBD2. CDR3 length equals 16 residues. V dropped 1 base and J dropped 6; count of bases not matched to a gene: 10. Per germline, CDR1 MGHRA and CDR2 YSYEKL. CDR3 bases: TGCGCCAGCAGCCAAGTTAAGGGGAGGGCCGTTGATACGCAGTATTTT. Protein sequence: CASSQVKGRAVDTQYF.

The CDR3, as DNA: TGTGCCAGCTCACCCTCGGCGGGTAGCTCCTACAATGAGCAGTTCTTC. This encodes CASSPSAGSSYNEQFF. This chain uses TRBV18 with TRBJ2-1; D is perhaps TRBD2 (5 bases). The ends were cut back, 3 bases at V and 0 bases at J, with 12 bases in the middle. The CDR3 totals 16 residues. CDR1 and CDR2 from the germline V gene are KGHSH and LQKENI.

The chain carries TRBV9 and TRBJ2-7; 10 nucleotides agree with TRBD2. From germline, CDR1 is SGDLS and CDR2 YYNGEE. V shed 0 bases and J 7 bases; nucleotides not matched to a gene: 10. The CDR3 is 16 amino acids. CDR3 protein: CASSVAGGLALREQYF. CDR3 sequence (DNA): TGTGCCAGCAGCGTAGCGGGGGGACTAGCGTTGAGGGAGCAGTACTTC.

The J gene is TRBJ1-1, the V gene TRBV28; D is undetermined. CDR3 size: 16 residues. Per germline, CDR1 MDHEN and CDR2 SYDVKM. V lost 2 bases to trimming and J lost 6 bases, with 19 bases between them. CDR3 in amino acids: CASSLHGGRGPSEAFF. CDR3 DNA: TGTGCCAGCAGTTTACACGGCGGAAGAGGGCCCTCTGAAGCTTTCTTT.

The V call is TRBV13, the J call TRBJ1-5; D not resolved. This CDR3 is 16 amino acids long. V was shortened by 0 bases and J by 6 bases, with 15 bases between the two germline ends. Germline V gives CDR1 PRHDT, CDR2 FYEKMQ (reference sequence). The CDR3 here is CASSLGVLNRGQPQHF. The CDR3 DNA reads TGTGCCAGCAGCTTAGGAGTCCTGAACCGAGGTCAGCCCCAGCATTTT.

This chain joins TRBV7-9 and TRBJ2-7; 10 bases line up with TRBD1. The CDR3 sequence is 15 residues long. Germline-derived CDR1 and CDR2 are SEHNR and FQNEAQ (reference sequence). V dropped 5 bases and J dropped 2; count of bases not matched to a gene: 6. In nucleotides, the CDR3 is TGTGCCAGCAGCCCAGAGACAGGGGGCGCCTACGAGCAGTACTTC. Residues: CASSPETGGAYEQYF.

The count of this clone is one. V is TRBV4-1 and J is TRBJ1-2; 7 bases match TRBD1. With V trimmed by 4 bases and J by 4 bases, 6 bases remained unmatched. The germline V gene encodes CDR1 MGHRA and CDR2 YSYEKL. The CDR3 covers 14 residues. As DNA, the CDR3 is TGCGCCAGCAGCCTTGGCCGGGACAGCTATGGCTACACCTTC. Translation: CASSLGRDSYGYTF.

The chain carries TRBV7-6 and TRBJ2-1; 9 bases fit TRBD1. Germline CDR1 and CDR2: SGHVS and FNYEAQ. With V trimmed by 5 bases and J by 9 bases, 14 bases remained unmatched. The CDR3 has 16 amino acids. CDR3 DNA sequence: TGTGCCAGCAGCCGACTGCCGGGACAGGGTATGAGTGAGCAGTTCTTC. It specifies CASSRLPGQGMSEQFF.

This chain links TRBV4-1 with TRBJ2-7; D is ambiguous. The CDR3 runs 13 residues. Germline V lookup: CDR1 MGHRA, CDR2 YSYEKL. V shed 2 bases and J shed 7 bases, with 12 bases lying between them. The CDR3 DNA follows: TGCGCCAGCAGCCAACCTACAGCCATGGAGCAGTACTTC. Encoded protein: CASSQPTAMEQYF.

The CDR3 is CASSESFNQPQHF. The CDR3 DNA is TGTGCCAGCAGTGAGAGCTTCAATCAGCCCCAGCATTTT. The gene calls are TRBV2 and TRBJ1-5; D unresolved. There are 13 residues in the CDR3. With 3 bases removed from V and 3 bases from J, the gap between germline ends came to 6 bases. In germline, CDR1 is SNHLY, CDR2 FYNNEI.

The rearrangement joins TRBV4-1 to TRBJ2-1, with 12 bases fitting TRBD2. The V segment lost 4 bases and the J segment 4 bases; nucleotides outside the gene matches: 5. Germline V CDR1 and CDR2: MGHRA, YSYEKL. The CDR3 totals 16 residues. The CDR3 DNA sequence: TGCGCCAGCAGCCCGACTGGACTAGCGGGGTACAATGAGCAGTTCTTC. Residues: CASSPTGLAGYNEQFF.

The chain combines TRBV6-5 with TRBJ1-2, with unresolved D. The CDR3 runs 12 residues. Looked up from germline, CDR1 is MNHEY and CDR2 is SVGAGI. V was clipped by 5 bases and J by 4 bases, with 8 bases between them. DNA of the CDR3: TGTGCCAGCAGTGAACACCCCTATGGCTACACCTTC. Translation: CASSEHPYGYTF.